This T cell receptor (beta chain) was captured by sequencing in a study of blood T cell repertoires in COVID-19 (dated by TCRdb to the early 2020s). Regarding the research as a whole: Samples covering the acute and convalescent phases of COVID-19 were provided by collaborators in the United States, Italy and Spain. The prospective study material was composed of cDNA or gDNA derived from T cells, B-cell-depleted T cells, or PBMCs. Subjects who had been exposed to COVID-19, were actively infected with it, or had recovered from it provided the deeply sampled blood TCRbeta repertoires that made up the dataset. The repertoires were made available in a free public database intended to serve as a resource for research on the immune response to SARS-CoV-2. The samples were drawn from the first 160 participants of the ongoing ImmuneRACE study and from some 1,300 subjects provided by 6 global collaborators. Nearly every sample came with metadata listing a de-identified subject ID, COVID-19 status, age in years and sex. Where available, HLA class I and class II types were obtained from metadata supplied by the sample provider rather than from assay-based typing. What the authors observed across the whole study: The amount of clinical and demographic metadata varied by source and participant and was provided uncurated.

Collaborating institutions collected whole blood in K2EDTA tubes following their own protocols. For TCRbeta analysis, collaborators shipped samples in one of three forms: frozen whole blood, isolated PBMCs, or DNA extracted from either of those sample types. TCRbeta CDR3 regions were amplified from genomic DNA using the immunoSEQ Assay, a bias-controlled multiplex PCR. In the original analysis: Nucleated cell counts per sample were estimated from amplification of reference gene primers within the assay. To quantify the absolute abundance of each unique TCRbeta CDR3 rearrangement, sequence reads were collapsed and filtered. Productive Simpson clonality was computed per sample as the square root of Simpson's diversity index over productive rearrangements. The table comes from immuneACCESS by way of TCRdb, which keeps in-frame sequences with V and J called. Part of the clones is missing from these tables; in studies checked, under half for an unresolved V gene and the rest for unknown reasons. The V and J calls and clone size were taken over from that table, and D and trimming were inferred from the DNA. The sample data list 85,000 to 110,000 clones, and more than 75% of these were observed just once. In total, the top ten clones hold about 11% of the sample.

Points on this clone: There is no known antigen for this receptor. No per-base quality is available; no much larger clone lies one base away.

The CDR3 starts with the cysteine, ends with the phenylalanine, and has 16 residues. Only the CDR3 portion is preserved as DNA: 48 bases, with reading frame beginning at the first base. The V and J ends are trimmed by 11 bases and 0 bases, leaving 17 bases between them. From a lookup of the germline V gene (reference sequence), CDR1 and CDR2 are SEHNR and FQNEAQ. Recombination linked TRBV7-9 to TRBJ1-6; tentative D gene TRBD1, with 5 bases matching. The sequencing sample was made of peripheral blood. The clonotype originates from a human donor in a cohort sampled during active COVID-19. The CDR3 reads CAGGAASGSYNSPLHF. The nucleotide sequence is TGTGCCGGCGGGGCGGCCTCCGGCTCCTATAATTCACCCCTCCACTTT.